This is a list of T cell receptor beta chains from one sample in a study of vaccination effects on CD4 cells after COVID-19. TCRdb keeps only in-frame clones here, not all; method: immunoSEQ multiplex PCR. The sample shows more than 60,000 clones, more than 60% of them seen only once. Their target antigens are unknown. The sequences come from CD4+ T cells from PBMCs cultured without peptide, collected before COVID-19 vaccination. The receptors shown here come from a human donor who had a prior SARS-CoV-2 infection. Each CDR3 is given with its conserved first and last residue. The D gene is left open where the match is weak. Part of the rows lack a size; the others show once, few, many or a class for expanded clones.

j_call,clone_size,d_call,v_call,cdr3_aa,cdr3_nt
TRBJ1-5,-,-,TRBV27,CASNSRGANQPQHF,TGTGCCAGCAATTCTAGGGGCGCAAATCAGCCCCAGCATTTT
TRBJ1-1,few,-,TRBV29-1,CSVEDSGNTEAFF,TGCAGCGTCGAGGACAGTGGGAACACTGAAGCTTTCTTT
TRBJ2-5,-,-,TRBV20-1,CSQLLQETQYF,TGCAGTCAACTCCTCCAAGAGACCCAGTACTTC
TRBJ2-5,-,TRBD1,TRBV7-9,CASSPGTGGLETQYF,TGTGCCAGCAGCCCAGGGACAGGAGGTCTAGAGACCCAGTACTTC
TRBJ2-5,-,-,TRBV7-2,CASSPASASETQYF,TGTGCCAGCAGCCCGGCCTCGGCCAGCGAGACCCAGTACTTC
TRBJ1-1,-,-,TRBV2,CASNTRDIAWTEAFF,TGTGCCAGCAACACTAGGGACATAGCCTGGACTGAAGCTTTCTTT
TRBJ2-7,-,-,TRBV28,CASSFQNYEQYF,TGTGCCAGCAGTTTCCAAAATTACGAGCAGTACTTC
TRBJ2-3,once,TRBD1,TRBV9,CASSVRGLYSQDTQYF,TGTGCCAGCAGCGTCAGGGGGTTGTATAGTCAGGATACGCAGTATTTT
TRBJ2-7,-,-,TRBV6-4,CASRAGPKIEQYF,TGTGCCAGCAGGGCCGGGCCTAAGATCGAGCAGTACTTC
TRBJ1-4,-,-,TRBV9,CASSAGSDWGPNEKLFF,TGTGCCAGCAGCGCCGGTTCCGATTGGGGGCCTAATGAAAAACTGTTTTTT
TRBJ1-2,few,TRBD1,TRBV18,CASSPPSGTGPPGYTF,TGTGCCAGCTCACCCCCCTCGGGGACAGGGCCCCCTGGCTACACCTTC
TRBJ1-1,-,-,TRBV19,CASSMLPALHPNTEAFF,TGTGCCAGTAGTATGCTCCCCGCCCTACACCCGAACACTGAAGCTTTCTTT
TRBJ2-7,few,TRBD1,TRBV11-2,CASSSWDRIYEQYF,TGTGCCAGCAGCTCCTGGGACAGAATCTACGAGCAGTACTTC
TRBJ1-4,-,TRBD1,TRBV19,CASGVSGTGNEKLFF,TGTGCCAGTGGAGTATCCGGGACAGGGAATGAAAAACTGTTTTTT
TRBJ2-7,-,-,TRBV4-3,CASSQRWSGDTHEQYF,TGCGCCAGCAGCCAAAGATGGTCGGGGGATACCCACGAGCAGTACTTC
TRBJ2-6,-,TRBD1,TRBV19,CASSKGASGSGANVLTF,TGTGCCAGTAGCAAGGGGGCTTCGGGCTCTGGGGCCAACGTCCTGACTTTC
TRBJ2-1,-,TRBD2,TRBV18,CASSPPGLAGGFYEQFF,TGTGCCAGCTCACCCCCCGGACTAGCGGGAGGTTTTTATGAGCAGTTCTTC
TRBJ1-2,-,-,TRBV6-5,CASSFTVNYGYTF,TGTGCCAGCAGTTTTACAGTTAACTATGGCTACACCTTC
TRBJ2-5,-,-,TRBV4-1,CASSPILVSETQYF,TGCGCCAGCAGCCCCATTCTAGTATCGGAGACCCAGTACTTC
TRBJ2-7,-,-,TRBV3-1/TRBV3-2,CASSRRDEQYF,TGTGCCAGCAGCCGACGGGACGAGCAGTACTTC